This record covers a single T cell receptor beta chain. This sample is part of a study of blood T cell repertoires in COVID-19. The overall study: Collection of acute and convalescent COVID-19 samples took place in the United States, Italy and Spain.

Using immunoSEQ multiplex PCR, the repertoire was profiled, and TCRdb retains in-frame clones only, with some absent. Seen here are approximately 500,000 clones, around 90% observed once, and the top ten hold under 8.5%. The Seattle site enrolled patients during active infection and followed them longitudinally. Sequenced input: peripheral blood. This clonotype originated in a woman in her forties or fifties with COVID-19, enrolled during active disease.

The CDR3 is CASSLTGRSEAFF. The CDR3 DNA follows: TGTGCCAGCAGCTTGACAGGGAGGTCTGAAGCTTTCTTT. The chain links TRBV7-3 to TRBJ1-1; 7 nucleotides line up with TRBD1. V gave up 3 bases and J gave up 6 bases; unmatched junction bases: 4. Germline CDR1 and CDR2: SGHTA and FQGTGA. The CDR3 loop spans 13 amino acids.